Listed here is a single T cell receptor (beta chain). Which antigen it targets is not known. There are no base qualities to consult, and no much larger clone falls within one base. This entry belongs to a study of T-cell reconstitution after alpha-beta-depleted transplantation in children (dated by TCRdb to 2016 to 2017). Broadly, across the study: Using TCR repertoire profiling, the study quantitatively followed how T-cell immune reconstitution unfolded in children after TCRalphabeta/CD19-depleted allogeneic hematopoietic cell transplantation. The paper's findings and limits, for the study overall: In some patients, high TCRbeta diversity at day 60 was attributed to recipient T cells and intrathymic progenitors that had survived conditioning. The apparently early alphabetaT-cell count recovery about two months after transplant was reportedly dependent on only several hundred rapidly expanded clones derived from non-depleted graft cells. The frequencies of hyperexpanded clones fell over the following months, and after one year, T-cell counts and TCRbeta diversity were mostly attributed to newly produced T cells.

The time point label for this specimen denotes: day 60 (about 2 months) after transplantation. The sample's treatment or condition label, decoded: allogeneic hematopoietic cell transplantation with graft depleted of TCRalphabeta T cells and CD19 B cells. Transplant recipients were children who received TCRalphabeta/CD19-depleted allogeneic hematopoietic cell grafts. Reading the germline V gene (reference sequence) gives CDR1 LGHDT and CDR2 YNNKEL. Reading from cysteine to phenylalanine, the CDR3 counts 17 amino acids. Only the CDR3 portion is preserved as DNA: 51 bases, with reading frame beginning at the first base. V is cut back by 4 bases and J by 2 bases, with 7 bases in the junction unmatched. Library generation was performed with PCR. The sequencing machine was an Illumina HiSeq 2500. TCR library preparation used molecular barcoding, with unique molecular identifiers applied to normalize quantification of the TCRbeta repertoire. Using fastp trimming at Q25 and MiXCR clonotype assembly, TCRdb reanalyzed the public sequencing data and kept in-frame beta chains. CDR3 protein duplicates are merged, each entry listing the most common genes and DNA. The sample yields 40,000 to 55,000 distinct CDR3 sequences; about 5.7% were counted once. The ten largest account for roughly 30% of the sample.

Specimen: PBMCs, mostly from graft donor cells, collected 60 days after TCRalphabeta/CD19-depleted stem cell transplant. This sequence was found in a female patient between 2 and 15 years old who had a stem cell transplant for aplastic anemia, so the T cells may come from the graft donor. The chain uses TRBV3-1 and TRBJ2-6; 8 nucleotides in the junction match TRBD2. The CDR3 protein is CASSRLAGKTGANVLTF. The DNA reads TGTGCCAGCAGCCGCCTAGCGGGTAAGACTGGGGCCAACGTCCTGACTTTC.